The 23 T cell receptor beta chains reported below all come from one sample, sequenced in a study of Ad26.COV2.S vaccination and SARS-CoV-2 variants. Profiled with immunoSEQ multiplex PCR; TCRdb holds only in-frame clones, not every one. The sample has around 370,000 clones, 92% seen once. Sequencing was performed on peripheral blood, taken after recovery from COVID-19. The receptors shown here come from a human donor who had recovered from COVID-19.

The chain uses TRBV10-3 and TRBJ1-1; D remains unclear. The CDR3 sequence is 13 residues long. Germline V CDR1 and CDR2: ENHRY, SYGVKD. V was pared by 5 bases and J by 1 base, with 8 bases between. This CDR3 is CAISFQGNTEAFF. CDR3 DNA: TGTGCCATCAGTTTTCAAGGGAACACTGAAGCTTTCTTT.

V gene TRBV4-1 combines with J gene TRBJ1-1, with 8 bases that match TRBD1. J lost 0 bases, V lost 0 bases, and 6 bases had no gene match. This CDR3 is 17 amino acids long. CDR1 is MGHRA and CDR2 is YSYEKL in the germline V gene. The CDR3 reads CASSQDGETGVNTEAFF. The CDR3 nucleotides are TGCGCCAGCAGCCAAGATGGAGAGACAGGGGTGAACACTGAAGCTTTCTTT.

The chain uses TRBV4-3 and TRBJ2-7, with 10 bases aligning to TRBD1. The germline CDR1 and CDR2 sequences are LGHNA and YSLEER. This CDR3 region has 16 residues. After removal of 0 bases from V and 2 bases from J, the junction contained 4 bases not matched to a gene. The DNA of the CDR3 is TGCGCCAGCAGCCAAGACTTGACAGGGGGCGCCTACGAGCAGTACTTC. Protein sequence: CASSQDLTGGAYEQYF.

The V gene is TRBV10-3, the J gene TRBJ2-2, with D perhaps matching TRBD1 (5 bases). Germline lookup yields CDR1 ENHRY and CDR2 SYGVKD. This CDR3 region has 16 residues. V was trimmed by 5 bases and J by 4 bases, leaving 17 bases between them. The DNA of the CDR3 is TGTGCCATCAGTACGGGCAGGGTCACAGCCACCGGGGAGCTGTTTTTT. This gives the protein CAISTGRVTATGELFF.

This clone was found once. The chain recombines TRBV18 with TRBJ2-7, with unresolved D. Trimming pared 3 bases from V and 5 bases from J, leaving 17 bases between. From germline, CDR1 is KGHSH and CDR2 LQKENI. This CDR3 has 15 amino acids. The CDR3 DNA follows: TGTGCCAGCTCACCTCTCGCCCCTGTTGGCAACGAGCAGTACTTC. Protein: CASSPLAPVGNEQYF.

This chain uses TRBV2 with TRBJ2-2; a weak D match, TRBD2 (5 bases). V shed 6 bases and J shed 6 bases, with 14 bases lying between them. Germline CDR1 SNHLY, CDR2 FYNNEI. The CDR3 is 14 residues long. In nucleotides, the CDR3 is TGTGCCAGCAGATTGACTAATCTCGCCGGGGAGCTGTTTTTT. Protein: CASRLTNLAGELFF.

The V call is TRBV2, the J call TRBJ2-3; D ambiguous. The germline V and J ends were trimmed by 2 bases and 4 bases, with 4 bases remaining between them. The CDR3 length is 12 residues. Germline V gene data show CDR1 as SNHLY and CDR2 as FYNNEI. CDR3 amino acids: CASSESSDTQYF. In nucleotides, the CDR3 is TGTGCCAGCAGTGAAAGTTCAGATACGCAGTATTTT.

This chain uses TRBV27 with TRBJ1-1; D is unresolved. Germline values: CDR1 MNHEY, CDR2 SMNVEV (reference sequence). V was pared by 2 bases and J by 5 bases, with 15 bases between. The CDR3 has 15 residues. The CDR3 DNA is TGTGCCAGCAGTTTAGTCGGAAGGGTATGGACTGAAGCTTTCTTT. Translated, it gives CASSLVGRVWTEAFF.

The chain couples TRBV7-3 to TRBJ1-5; D is unclear. The ends were cut back, 5 bases at V and 3 bases at J, with 8 bases in the middle. The CDR3 is 13 residues long. Per germline, CDR1 SGHTA and CDR2 FQGTGA. The CDR3 nucleotides are TGTGCCAGCAGCCCCGGAATCAATCAGCCCCAGCATTTT. This codes for CASSPGINQPQHF.

This chain uses TRBV10-3 with TRBJ2-2, with TRBD2 matching over 15 bases. V lost 4 bases to trimming and J lost 7 bases; unmatched junction nucleotides: 10. This CDR3 has 18 amino acids. The V gene's germline CDR1 is ENHRY and CDR2 SYGVKD. The CDR3 reads CAISGTSGGVTIGGELFF. CDR3 nucleotides: TGTGCCATCAGTGGGACTAGCGGGGGGGTAACCATCGGCGGGGAGCTGTTTTTT.

The gene calls are TRBV27 and TRBJ1-6; D is unresolved. V lost 3 bases, J lost 6 bases, and 6 bases lay in between. The CDR3 covers 13 residues. CDR1 is MNHEY and CDR2 is SMNVEV in the germline V gene (reference sequence). The CDR3: CASSFGTNSPLHF. The CDR3, as DNA: TGTGCCAGCAGTTTCGGAACTAATTCACCCCTCCACTTT.

This clone was found once. The gene calls are TRBV4-3 and TRBJ1-2; 10 bases fit TRBD1. V dropped 3 bases and J dropped 7; count of bases not matched to a gene: 5. The germline V gene has CDR1 LGHNA and CDR2 YSLEER. The CDR3 extends over 14 amino acids. For the CDR3, the DNA is TGCGCCAGCAGCCACGACAGGGGGCGAGGTGGCTACACCTTC. This codes for CASSHDRGRGGYTF.

The rearrangement uses TRBV10-3 and TRBJ1-4; TRBD1 matches 7 bases. The length of the CDR3 is 15 residues. V dropped 5 bases and J dropped 3; count of bases not matched to a gene: 6. Germline V gene sequence: CDR1 ENHRY, CDR2 SYGVKD. The CDR3 spells CAISNPGQSNEKLFF. The DNA for the CDR3 is TGTGCCATCAGTAATCCGGGACAGTCTAATGAAAAACTGTTTTTT.

V is TRBV12-5 and J is TRBJ2-2; D may be TRBD2 (7 bases). CDR3 size: 16 residues. Germline assignment: CDR1 LGHNT and CDR2 FRNRAP. Trimming pared 2 bases from V and 4 bases from J, leaving 14 bases between. This chain's CDR3 is CASGLLAGALTGELFF. In DNA, the CDR3 is TGTGCTAGTGGTTTGTTGGCGGGGGCCCTCACCGGGGAGCTGTTTTTT.

The J gene is TRBJ1-2, the V gene TRBV5-6; tentative D call: TRBD1 (5 bases). Trimming left V 0 bases short and J 6 bases short, with 24 bases between. The V gene's germline CDR1 is SGHDT and CDR2 YYEEEE. This CDR3 spans 18 amino acids. CDR3 protein: CASSLVGGPSLPGDGYTF. CDR3 sequence (DNA): TGTGCCAGCAGCTTGGTCGGCGGGCCGTCTCTCCCGGGGGATGGCTACACCTTC.

The rearrangement uses TRBV2 and TRBJ2-7; D is uncertain. CDR3 size: 13 residues. The germline gives CDR1 SNHLY, CDR2 FYNNEI. Trimming left V 8 bases short and J 1 base short, with 12 bases between. The CDR3 region is CASGMTESYEQYF. CDR3 coding DNA: TGTGCCAGCGGGATGACGGAATCCTACGAGCAGTACTTC.

The rearrangement joins TRBV7-2 to TRBJ2-7, with D tentatively TRBD1 or TRBD2 (5 bases each). V was shortened by 1 base and J by 2 bases, with 6 bases between the two germline ends. The CDR3 totals 13 residues. Germline CDR1 and CDR2: SGHTA and FQGNSA. CDR3 nucleotides: TGTGCCAGCAGCTTAGGGGGACCCTACGAGCAGTACTTC. Translation: CASSLGGPYEQYF.

The chain has TRBV18 and TRBJ2-6; D remains unclear. From germline, CDR1 is KGHSH and CDR2 LQKENI. The CDR3 sequence is 15 residues long. Trimming took 2 bases from V and 0 from J, leaving 5 bases between them. CDR3 sequence: CASSPAVSGANVLTF. CDR3 DNA sequence: TGTGCCAGCTCACCAGCCGTCTCTGGGGCCAACGTCCTGACTTTC.

CDR3 DNA: TGTGCCACCAGTGATCCCGGCCGGGGCACCGGGGAGCTGTTTTTT. This encodes CATSDPGRGTGELFF. The chain has TRBV24-1 and TRBJ2-2; TRBD2 might be the D (5 bases). The germline V gene encodes CDR1 KGHDR and CDR2 SFDVKD. The CDR3 sequence is 15 residues long. V was cut by 3 bases and J by 4 bases, with 11 bases left in between.

This rearrangement joins TRBV19 to TRBJ1-2; TRBD1 matches 10 bases. The CDR3 runs 15 residues. Germline CDR1 is LNHDA and CDR2 is SQIVND (reference sequence). V lost 6 bases and J lost 1; bases outside the gene matches: 5. CDR3 amino acids: CASSRQGAFNYGYTF. The CDR3 DNA sequence: TGTGCCAGTAGCAGACAGGGGGCTTTTAACTATGGCTACACCTTC.

Here the CDR3 DNA reads TGTGCCAGCAGGGCGGACGCGGCTAACTATGGCTACACCTTC. This sequence encodes CASRADAANYGYTF. V and J are TRBV6-4 and TRBJ1-2; D not certain. CDR1 and CDR2 (germline): MRHNA, SNTAGT. Trimming took off 6 bases at V and 0 bases at J, with 11 bases between the two ends. This CDR3 is built from 14 residues.

This clone was picked up one time. The chain recombines TRBV5-1 with TRBJ2-2; 10 bases match TRBD2. Trimming took 0 bases from V and 4 from J; bases not matched to a gene: 3. The CDR3 contains 16 residues. CDR1 SGHRS and CDR2 YFSETQ come from the germline V gene. The chain's CDR3 is CASSLGASGGTGELFF. The CDR3 DNA reads as TGCGCCAGCAGCTTGGGGGCTAGCGGGGGCACCGGGGAGCTGTTTTTT.

This clone was observed once. The chain uses TRBV6-1 and TRBJ1-6, with D possibly being TRBD1 (6 bases). The CDR3 has 18 amino acids. Between the trimmed V and J ends, which lost 1 base and 0 bases, there was a span of 13 bases. Per the germline V gene, CDR1 is MNHNS and CDR2 is SASEGT. The CDR3 DNA is TGTGCCAGCAGTGAAGTTGTAGGGGGGAGCTCCTATAATTCACCCCTCCACTTT. It yields the protein CASSEVVGGSSYNSPLHF.